The clone carrying this TCR beta chain was counted between two and nine times. The data belong to a study of blood T cell repertoires in COVID-19. Clones were sequenced by immunoSEQ multiplex PCR, and TCRdb holds only the in-frame ones, with some missing. The data contain more than 110,000 clones, about four fifths of them seen just once; the ten biggest clones take up over 7%. This clonotype was sampled from a human donor in a cohort sampled during active COVID-19. The specimen sequenced was peripheral blood.

CDR3 sequence reads: CASSRWGQGALSNQPQHF. The CDR3, as DNA: TGTGCCAGCAGCCGTTGGGGACAGGGGGCTCTTAGCAATCAGCCCCAGCATTTT. The chain has TRBV27 and TRBJ1-5, with 12 bases aligning to TRBD1. Germline-derived CDR1 and CDR2 are MNHEY and SMNVEV (reference sequence). The V and J ends lost 6 bases and 0 bases, in that order; junction bases with no gene match: 9. There are 18 residues in the CDR3.